This TCR beta chain was found in a study of lymphopenia after photon versus proton radiotherapy. Overall study results and limits: Photon-treated patients lost naive T cells and TCR diversity; proton-treated stayed stable.

This table comes from immunoSEQ multiplex PCR, and its TCRdb copy is limited to in-frame clones, with some not included. The repertoire holds more than 4,000 clones, roughly 73% seen once, with roughly 49% in the top ten. Comment on this clone: What it recognizes is unknown.

V lost 5 bases to trimming and J lost 2 bases; unmatched junction nucleotides: 6. CDR1 is MNHNY and CDR2 is SVGAGI in the germline V gene (reference sequence). This CDR3 has 14 residues. This receptor was taken from a man older than 75 with esophageal cancer. V usage is TRBV6-6 and J usage is TRBJ2-7, with 7 positions matching TRBD1. The sample in question was peripheral blood, obtained from a patient treated with proton-based radiotherapy. The CDR3 loop reads CASSQDRFPYEQYF. DNA for the CDR3: TGTGCCAGCAGTCAGGACAGGTTCCCCTACGAGCAGTACTTC.